Shown below are 19 T cell receptor beta chains from a single sample sequenced in a study of regulatory dendritic cells for organ transplantation (TCRdb year 2017). No antigens are known for them. Libraries came from the immunoSEQ multiplex PCR assay. Drawn from immuneACCESS, this table holds only the in-frame rearrangements with V and J called that TCRdb kept. Clones are partly lost; checked studies trace under half to an unresolved V gene and leave the rest unexplained. The sample has 15,000 to 20,000 clones on record, around 85% of them singletons. The ten largest clones represent around 3% of the sample. Sorted T cell subsets were CFSE-labeled and co-cultured for 4 to 5 days with allogeneic regulatory or mature dendritic cells at a 1:10 DC:T ratio. Sequenced: memory CD4+ T cells from blood cultured with regulatory dendritic cells. The cell subset or site label, as the study defines it: CD45RO+ memory T cells. The receptors were gathered from a human donor in good health.

This clone was counted between two and nine times. CDR3 protein: CASSFIAGSEQYF. DNA of the CDR3: TGTGCCAGCAGTTTCATAGCAGGGTCCGAGCAGTACTTC. The V call is TRBV27, the J call TRBJ2-7; tentative D call: TRBD1 (5 bases). This CDR3 contains 13 residues. Germline lookup yields CDR1 MNHEY and CDR2 SMNVEV (reference sequence). V was pared by 3 bases and J by 6 bases, with 12 bases between.

This sequence joins TRBV18 and TRBJ2-1; 8 nucleotides line up with TRBD1. Unmatched junction bases numbered 11, after V lost 1 base and J lost 0 bases. The CDR3 consists of 19 residues. Germline assignment: CDR1 KGHSH and CDR2 LQKENI. DNA for the CDR3: TGTGCCAGCTCACCACGAAGGACAGGGATAGGTGGCTCCTACAATGAGCAGTTCTTC. Amino acids: CASSPRRTGIGGSYNEQFF.

This chain's CDR3 is CASSEGLAGDEQYF. In nucleotides, the CDR3 is TGTGCCAGCAGCGAGGGACTAGCGGGAGACGAGCAGTACTTC. The rearrangement joins TRBV9 to TRBJ2-7, with TRBD2 matching over 14 bases. CDR1 and CDR2 (germline): SGDLS, YYNGEE. V lost 3 bases to trimming and J lost 5 bases; unmatched junction nucleotides: 1. The CDR3 spans 14 residues. Full variable domain (rest looked up from reference TRBV9 and TRBJ2-7): DSGVTQTPKHLITATGQRVTLRCSPRSGDLSVYWYQQSLDQGLQFLIQYYNGEERAKGNILERFSAQQFPDLHSELNLSSLELGDSALYFCASSEGLAGDEQYFGPGTRLTVT.

The chain is built from TRBV29-1 and TRBJ1-2, with TRBD1 matching 10 bases. The CDR3 consists of 13 residues. J lost 2 bases, V lost 4 bases, and 1 base had no gene match. Germline V gene lookup returns CDR1 SQVTM and CDR2 ANQGSEA. The CDR3 here is CSVATGGNYGYTF. CDR3 in DNA: TGCAGCGTTGCGACAGGGGGCAACTATGGCTACACCTTC. The whole variable domain, remainder taken from reference TRBV29-1 and TRBJ1-2, is SAVISQKPSRDICQRGTSLTIQCQVDSQVTMMFWYRQQPGQSLTLIATANQGSEATYESGFVIDKFPISRPNLTFSTLTVSNMSPEDSSIYLCSVATGGNYGYTFGSGTRLTVV.

This clone was detected only once. The chain joins TRBV9 to TRBJ2-3; D unclear. The V and J ends lost 1 base and 4 bases respectively, with 7 bases between them. CDR3 length equals 13 residues. Germline CDR1 SGDLS, CDR2 YYNGEE. CDR3 DNA: TGTGCCAGCAGCGTAACGGGTGCAGATACGCAGTATTTT. This gives the protein CASSVTGADTQYF.

CDR3 residues: CASSPSSGLRGLYREAFF. The CDR3 region has the DNA TGTGCCAGCAGCCCCAGTTCCGGTCTCAGGGGCTTATACCGGGAAGCTTTCTTT. This chain connects TRBV9 to TRBJ1-1, with D maybe TRBD1 (6 bases). V lost 4 bases, J lost 8 bases, and 30 bases lay in between. The CDR3 runs 18 residues. Germline CDR1 is SGDLS and CDR2 is YYNGEE.

This chain connects TRBV6-1 to TRBJ2-6; TRBD1 might be the D (6 bases). Germline CDR1 is MNHNS and CDR2 is SASEGT. The CDR3 is 15 amino acids. The V end was cut by 1 base, the J end by 2 bases, with 6 bases between. The CDR3 DNA is TGTGCCAGCAGTGAAGAGGGGGCTGGGGCCAACGTCCTGACTTTC. Translating it yields CASSEEGAGANVLTF.

This sequence joins TRBV6-6 and TRBJ2-5; TRBD2 agrees at 10 bases. Trimming at V came to 6 bases and at J to 4 bases, leaving 5 bases not matched to a gene. Germline-derived CDR1 and CDR2 are MNHNY and SVGAGI (reference sequence). The CDR3 is 14 residues long. CDR3 loop: CASRTSGVVETQYF. The CDR3 DNA sequence: TGTGCCAGCAGAACTAGCGGGGTAGTAGAGACCCAGTACTTC.

The chain is built from TRBV6-6 and TRBJ1-4; 8 nucleotides match TRBD1. Trimming took 4 bases from V and 6 from J; bases not matched to a gene: 4. Per germline, CDR1 MNHNY and CDR2 SVGAGI (reference sequence). The CDR3 is made up of 14 amino acids. The CDR3 loop reads CASSSWTGYEKLFF. In DNA form, the CDR3 reads TGTGCCAGCAGTTCCTGGACAGGGTATGAAAAACTGTTTTTT.

This clone was found once. The V gene is TRBV7-9, the J gene TRBJ2-7; 7 nucleotides agree with TRBD1. V lost 5 bases to trimming and J lost 4 bases; unmatched junction nucleotides: 2. This CDR3 region has 12 residues. Germline lookup yields CDR1 SEHNR and CDR2 FQNEAQ (reference sequence). The CDR3 reads CASSRQGYEQYF. In nucleotides, the CDR3 is TGTGCCAGCAGCCGACAGGGTTACGAGCAGTACTTC.

V is TRBV7-6 and J is TRBJ2-7, with TRBD2 matching over 9 bases. The CDR3 is made up of 15 amino acids. With V trimmed by 0 bases and J by 9 bases, 9 bases remained unmatched. The germline V gene has CDR1 SGHVS and CDR2 FNYEAQ. CDR3: CASSLALAGPTGQYF. CDR3 sequence (DNA): TGTGCCAGCAGCTTAGCGCTAGCGGGGCCTACGGGGCAGTACTTC.

This sequence joins TRBV15 and TRBJ2-1; D may match TRBD1 or TRBD2 (6 bases each). The CDR3 is 21 residues long. CDR1 and CDR2 from the germline V gene are LNHNV and YYDKDF (reference sequence). The germline V and J ends were trimmed by 2 bases and 1 base, with 27 bases remaining between them. CDR3 DNA: TGTGCCACCAGCAGAATCCACCCCCGGAGGGGCGGGACACTTTCCTACAATGAGCAGTTCTTC. The encoded protein is CATSRIHPRRGGTLSYNEQFF.

The chain links TRBV5-1 to TRBJ2-7, with D maybe TRBD1 (5 bases). The CDR3 is 15 residues long. V shed 3 bases and J shed 7 bases, with 20 bases lying between them. CDR1 SGHRS and CDR2 YFSETQ come from the germline V gene. The DNA of the CDR3 is TGCGCCAGCAGCTGGGGCGACGCGGACGGGCGAGAGCAGTACTTC. Its protein product is CASSWGDADGREQYF.

Here the CDR3 DNA reads TGTGCCAGCAGTGAACGGGGAGTGACCCAGTACTTC. Protein product: CASSERGVTQYF. The chain uses TRBV2 and TRBJ2-5, with a weak D call TRBD2 (5 bases). Germline CDR1 SNHLY, CDR2 FYNNEI. V was pared by 2 bases and J by 7 bases, with 8 bases between. The CDR3 length is 12 residues.

This clone counts as medium-sized. CDR3 DNA: TGTGCCAGCAGCGTCGGACTAGCGGGAAGTACCTACAATGAGCAGTTCTTC. Translating gives CASSVGLAGSTYNEQFF. This rearrangement joins TRBV9 to TRBJ2-1, with 12 bases aligning to TRBD2. Looked up from germline, CDR1 is SGDLS and CDR2 is YYNGEE. The V segment lost 2 bases and the J segment 2 bases; nucleotides outside the gene matches: 5. The CDR3 runs 17 residues.

CDR3 sequence reads: CASSPRRNEQFF. The CDR3 DNA reads TGTGCCAGCAGCCCCCGTCGGAATGAGCAGTTCTTC. The rearrangement joins TRBV5-6 to TRBJ2-1; D not resolved. CDR1 is SGHDT, CDR2 YYEEEE, per germline. The CDR3 extends over 12 amino acids. V lost 4 bases, J lost 7 bases, and 9 bases lay in between.

V gene TRBV10-1 combines with J gene TRBJ2-5; 9 nucleotides line up with TRBD1. The CDR3 spans 14 residues. Germline assignment: CDR1 WNHNN and CDR2 SYGVQD (reference sequence). The CDR3 DNA is TGCGGTAGCAGGAGGGACAGGGTTACAGAGACCCAGTACTTC. Protein sequence: CGSRRDRVTETQYF.

The rearrangement uses TRBV6-5 and TRBJ1-6; a possible D gene is TRBD1 (6 bases). The germline gives CDR1 MNHEY, CDR2 SVGAGI. There are 14 residues in the CDR3. V was trimmed by 9 bases and J by 11 bases, leaving 20 bases between them. CDR3 DNA sequence: TGTGCCAGTGGACCCTGGGCAGGGGTAACACCCCTCCACTTT. This codes for CASGPWAGVTPLHF.

This clone has a handful of counts. V is TRBV10-2 and J is TRBJ2-3; 9 bases fit TRBD1. Germline CDR1 WSHSY, CDR2 SAAADI. V lost 8 bases and J lost 4; bases outside the gene matches: 4. This CDR3 spans 13 amino acids. CDR3 DNA: TGCGCCAGCGGACAGGGGTGGGCAGATACGCAGTATTTT. This sequence encodes CASGQGWADTQYF.